The 7 T cell receptor beta chains presented below share a single source sample, sequenced in a study of T cell responses to AZD1222 COVID-19 vaccine (dated by TCRdb to the early 2020s). The sample's time point label, in plain terms: baseline before first vaccination. To prepare the library, the immunoSEQ multiplex PCR assay was applied. This is the immuneACCESS table as TCRdb keeps it, with only in-frame sequences that have V and J called. A part of the clones is gone; compared with another copy, unresolved V genes explain less than half, and the rest is unexplained. Within this sample are roughly 150,000 clones, with about 86% of them counted one time only. The ten largest clonotypes hold approximately 3.4% of the sample. The sample here was peripheral blood, taken on day 0 of AZD1222 vaccination. Receptor source: an adult in good health.

The chain's CDR3 is CASSLVGLAGGPGGNEQFF. For the CDR3, the DNA is TGTGCCAGCAGCTTGGTAGGTCTAGCGGGAGGGCCTGGTGGAAATGAGCAGTTCTTC. The J gene is TRBJ2-1, the V gene TRBV5-6, with 12 bases identical to TRBD2. The CDR3 is made up of 19 amino acids. V trimming: 0 bases; J trimming: 7 bases; junction bases outside the gene matches: 14. The germline gives CDR1 SGHDT, CDR2 YYEEEE.

J is TRBJ1-2 and V is TRBV7-2; tentative D call: TRBD1 (5 bases). V lost 1 base, J lost 5 bases, and 11 bases lay in between. Germline V gives CDR1 SGHTA, CDR2 FQGNSA. This CDR3 is 14 amino acids long. The CDR3 sequence is CASSLDQGLYGYTF. The CDR3 DNA sequence: TGTGCCAGCAGCTTAGACCAGGGCTTGTATGGCTACACCTTC.

In DNA, the CDR3 is TGTGCCAGCAGGATACTCGAGAATTCCTACGAGCAGTACTTC. Translation gives CASRILENSYEQYF. J is TRBJ2-7 and V is TRBV2, with no clear D. CDR1 SNHLY and CDR2 FYNNEI come from the germline V gene. Trimming removed 6 bases at V and 1 base at J, with 13 bases between. The length of the CDR3 is 14 residues.

The rearrangement joins TRBV5-4 to TRBJ2-5; D unclear. This CDR3 has 13 residues. V lost 0 bases to trimming and J lost 9 bases, with 12 bases between them. Germline V gene lookup returns CDR1 SGHNT and CDR2 YYREEE (reference sequence). CDR3 sequence: CASSLDRESAQYF. The CDR3 coding sequence is TGTGCCAGCAGCTTGGACCGAGAATCGGCCCAGTACTTC.

The chain couples TRBV6-4 to TRBJ2-5, with D perhaps matching TRBD1 or TRBD2 (5 bases each). The CDR3 sequence is 17 residues long. V was cut by 2 bases and J by 4 bases, with 20 bases left in between. Germline loops: CDR1 MRHNA, CDR2 SNTAGT. This chain's CDR3 is CASSDPGAASGGETQYF. The DNA for the CDR3 is TGTGCCAGCAGTGACCCCGGGGCGGCCTCGGGCGGAGAGACCCAGTACTTC.

The J gene is TRBJ2-1, the V gene TRBV19; D perhaps matches TRBD2 (6 bases). The V and J ends lost 8 bases and 4 bases respectively, with 6 bases between them. The CDR3 extends over 11 amino acids. Germline assignment: CDR1 LNHDA and CDR2 SQIVND (reference sequence). The CDR3 DNA follows: TGTGCCAGTCGGGGGTACAATGAGCAGTTCTTC. The encoded protein is CASRGYNEQFF.

This chain's CDR3 is CASSDPWRDNEQFF. The CDR3 bases are TGTGCCAGCAGCGATCCTTGGCGGGACAATGAGCAGTTCTTC. This chain connects TRBV11-3 to TRBJ2-1, with D possibly being TRBD2 (5 bases). The CDR3 is 14 amino acids. Germline V lookup: CDR1 SGHNT, CDR2 YENEEA. V lost 5 bases to trimming and J lost 5 bases, with 13 bases between them.